Listed below are T cell receptor beta chains from one sample, sequenced in a study of T cell repertoires in urothelial bladder cancer. The repertoire was sequenced with immunoSEQ multiplex PCR; TCRdb's copy has only in-frame clones and lacks some. The data hold some 2,600 clones, with around two thirds observed a single time. Sample: bladder tissue. The source of these receptors is a human donor with a benign inflammatory bladder lesion. CDR3s leave out the opening cysteine and the closing phenylalanine or tryptophan. Expanded clones get a size class; other rows say once, few or many, or leave the size out.

>large|TRBJ1-2|TRBV5-5
ASSLLAGSGYT
>NA|TRBJ2-3|TRBV19
ASSRSGGSTDTQY
>NA|TRBJ2-3|TRBV27
ASMGAGAGVDTQY
>NA|TRBJ1-1|TRBV11-2
ASSLGQHEAF
>NA|TRBJ2-3|TRBV7-6
ASSSGTSGEADTQY
>few|TRBJ2-7|TRBV19
ASSLHLGQGKSIEQY
>NA|TRBJ2-3|TRBV19
ASSGAFLRADTQY
>large|TRBJ1-2|TRBV4-3
ASSQRVTGSFDGYT
>NA|TRBJ1-2|TRBV19
ASSMWRAQGAHGYT
>NA|TRBJ1-1|TRBV4-3
ASSQYTARVTEAF
>NA|TRBJ1-2|TRBV2
ASNPTDYGYT
>NA|TRBJ2-3|TRBV7-2
AGRGGSSSDTQY
>NA|TRBJ1-2|TRBV7-9
ASSISRGGYT
>NA|TRBJ2-1|TRBV6-1
ASSSGTGYEQF
>NA|TRBJ2-7|TRBV5-5
ASSLPTGAYEQY
>few|TRBJ2-5|TRBV27
ASSRTGYQETQY
>NA|TRBJ1-5|TRBV27
ASSLRYRGSNQPQH
>few|TRBJ1-1|TRBV30
AWTHNTEAF
>medium-sized|TRBJ1-1|TRBV6-5
ASSYRAHTEAF
>NA|TRBJ2-3|TRBV18
ASSPQTSGIITDTQY
>few|TRBJ1-5|TRBV7-2
ASSSTGFQPQH
>NA|TRBJ2-3|TRBV2
ASSVEGGLGLSTDTQY
>few|TRBJ1-1|TRBV18
ASSPQGRTEAF
>NA|TRBJ1-2|TRBV6-7
ASSYRRKGPGDGYT
>large|TRBJ1-1|TRBV4-1
ASSQRKGPMNTEAF
>NA|TRBJ2-1|TRBV7-2
ASSFPATTREQF
>NA|TRBJ2-5|TRBV11-2
ASSLGVAGGDGETQY
>NA|TRBJ2-7|TRBV13
ASSSQGLAAYEQY
>NA|TRBJ2-6|TRBV5-1
ATSPGQEAGANVLT
>NA|TRBJ1-1|TRBV4-1
ASSQKYRIGPNTEAF
>NA|TRBJ2-3|TRBV28
ASSPPTGLTDTQY
>NA|TRBJ2-5|TRBV19
ASTPAGQGLEETQY
>NA|TRBJ1-1|TRBV6-5
ASSFNSGTGTEAF
>NA|TRBJ1-1|TRBV7-9
ASSLDRVTEAF
>NA|TRBJ2-5|TRBV11-2
ASSLWTSGNRETQY
>NA|TRBJ1-2|TRBV6-5
ASVAGINYGYT
>NA|TRBJ1-2|TRBV5-1
ASSFGDRGRGGYT
>NA|TRBJ1-1|TRBV9
ASSVRSNTEAF
>few|TRBJ1-1|TRBV5-1
ASSLAFGTGGLTNTEAF
>NA|TRBJ2-2|TRBV4-2
ASSQDSTGGSGELF
>NA|TRBJ1-1|TRBV28
ASRPRGPLEAF